This is a list of T cell receptor beta chains from one sample in a study of T cell responses to AZD1222 COVID-19 vaccine. Profiling relied on immunoSEQ multiplex PCR, and the TCRdb table lists in-frame clones only, not all of them. The table records fewer than 200,000 clones, around nine tenths of them present only once. Material: peripheral blood, obtained 28 days after the second dose of the MenACWY control vaccine. The receptors derive from an adult who received the MenACWY meningococcal vaccine as a control. Both conserved end residues are part of each CDR3. The D gene is left open where the match is weak. Size is omitted from some rows. Given values are once, few, many or a class for expanded clones.

CASSLSRQTEAFF,TGTGCCAGCAGTTTATCCCGACAGACTGAAGCTTTCTTT,-,-,TRBV28,TRBJ1-1
CASSGGGEQYF,TGTGCCAGCAGTGGCGGGGGCGAGCAGTACTTC,-,TRBD2,TRBV27,TRBJ2-7
CASSFGHLTGEQYF,TGTGCCAGTAGCTTCGGACACTTAACGGGGGAGCAGTACTTC,-,-,TRBV19,TRBJ2-7
CASSEGRTAEKLFF,TGTGCCAGCAGTGAGGGGCGGACAGCAGAAAAACTGTTTTTT,-,-,TRBV25-1,TRBJ1-4
CASSVAGDMNTEAFF,TGTGCCAGCAGCGTAGCCGGAGACATGAACACTGAAGCTTTCTTT,-,-,TRBV9,TRBJ1-1
CASSLGGTGYRNTIYF,TGTGCCAGCAGCTTAGGCGGGACAGGGTATAGAAACACCATATATTTT,-,TRBD1,TRBV7-9,TRBJ1-3
CASRGSGSTYNEQFF,TGTGCCAGCAGGGGGAGCGGGTCCACATACAATGAGCAGTTCTTC,-,-,TRBV7-2,TRBJ2-1
CATSESFGQDLYNEQFF,TGTGCCACCAGTGAATCCTTTGGACAGGACCTCTACAATGAGCAGTTCTTC,once,TRBD1,TRBV24-1,TRBJ2-1
CASSLGASGPQETQYF,TGTGCCAGCAGCTTGGGAGCTAGCGGGCCCCAAGAGACCCAGTACTTC,-,TRBD2,TRBV5-4,TRBJ2-5
CASSDRSKADTQYF,TGTGCCAGCAGTGACCGGTCGAAGGCAGATACGCAGTATTTT,once,-,TRBV6-1,TRBJ2-3
CATDEGTGDYNEQFF,TGTGCCACCGACGAGGGGACAGGGGACTACAATGAGCAGTTCTTC,once,TRBD1,TRBV24-1,TRBJ2-1
CAISDGTGTGANVLTF,TGTGCCATCAGTGATGGGACAGGGACTGGGGCCAACGTCCTGACTTTC,-,TRBD1,TRBV10-3,TRBJ2-6
CASSLLRESNEQFF,TGTGCCAGCAGCTTGTTGCGGGAGTCCAATGAGCAGTTCTTC,-,TRBD2,TRBV5-6,TRBJ2-1
CASSYQSAGTDGYTF,TGTGCCAGCAGCTATCAAAGCGCCGGGACAGATGGCTACACCTTC,-,TRBD1,TRBV5-6,TRBJ1-2
CASSLAMGGKNSPLHF,TGCGCCAGCAGCTTGGCCATGGGGGGGAAAAATTCACCCCTCCACTTT,-,-,TRBV5-1,TRBJ1-6
CAWSGGQNTEAFF,TGTGCCTGGAGTGGGGGACAGAACACTGAAGCTTTCTTT,-,-,TRBV30,TRBJ1-1
CASSYWGEQFF,TGTGCCAGCAGTTATTGGGGTGAGCAGTTCTTC,-,-,TRBV6-2/TRBV6-3,TRBJ2-1
CASSIGQGKGNEQFF,TGTGCCAGTAGTATAGGGCAGGGGAAGGGCAATGAGCAGTTCTTC,once,-,TRBV19,TRBJ2-1
CASRDGQDYNQPQHF,TGTGCCAGTAGGGACGGACAGGACTATAATCAGCCCCAGCATTTT,-,TRBD1,TRBV19,TRBJ1-5
CASSKEPKQPQHF,TGTGCCAGCAGCAAAGAACCGAAACAGCCCCAGCATTTT,few,-,TRBV21-1,TRBJ1-5
CAIRPGQMGDNYGYTF,TGTGCCATCAGGCCGGGACAGATGGGGGATAACTATGGCTACACCTTC,-,TRBD1,TRBV10-3,TRBJ1-2
CSASRLAGGFEQFF,TGCAGTGCTAGTCGACTAGCGGGAGGATTTGAGCAGTTCTTC,-,TRBD2,TRBV20-1,TRBJ2-1
CASRPLDSFYGYTF,TGTGCCAGTAGGCCATTAGACAGCTTCTATGGCTACACCTTC,once,-,TRBV19,TRBJ1-2
CASSLVLAGGDTDTQYF,TGCGCCAGCAGCTTGGTGCTAGCGGGAGGGGACACAGATACGCAGTATTTT,-,TRBD2,TRBV5-1,TRBJ2-3
CASSQSTETQYF,TGTGCCAGCAGTCAATCCACGGAGACCCAGTACTTC,-,-,TRBV4-2,TRBJ2-5
CASRNQGKNEAFF,TGTGCCAGCAGAAACCAGGGCAAGAACGAAGCTTTCTTT,-,-,TRBV6-5,TRBJ1-1
CASNRDMNTEAFF,TGTGCCAGTAACAGGGACATGAACACTGAAGCTTTCTTT,-,-,TRBV2,TRBJ1-1
CASSPPESGRFGELFF,TGTGCCAGCTCACCACCGGAGAGCGGGAGGTTCGGGGAGCTGTTTTTT,-,TRBD2,TRBV18,TRBJ2-2
CASSWDRVPGANVLTF,TGTGCCAGCAGCTGGGACAGGGTGCCCGGGGCCAACGTCCTGACTTTC,once,TRBD1,TRBV5-4,TRBJ2-6
CASRRGGFDEQFF,TGTGCCAGTAGGAGGGGGGGGTTTGATGAGCAGTTCTTC,-,-,TRBV19,TRBJ2-1
CASSLTLQGVAFF,TGTGCCAGCAGTCTTACATTACAGGGAGTAGCTTTCTTT,-,-,TRBV6-5,TRBJ1-1
CASSPAAFSGNTIYF,TGTGCCAGCTCACCCGCCGCGTTCTCTGGAAACACCATATATTTT,-,-,TRBV18,TRBJ1-3
CSVVRRNNEQFF,TGCAGCGTTGTTCGGCGGAACAATGAGCAGTTCTTC,-,-,TRBV29-1,TRBJ2-1
CASSEQGLARAGNTIYF,TGTGCCAGCAGTGAACAAGGGTTGGCAAGAGCTGGAAACACCATATATTTT,-,-,TRBV2,TRBJ1-3
CASSANRDYGYTF,TGCGCCAGCAGTGCAAACAGAGACTATGGCTACACCTTC,-,-,TRBV10-1,TRBJ1-2